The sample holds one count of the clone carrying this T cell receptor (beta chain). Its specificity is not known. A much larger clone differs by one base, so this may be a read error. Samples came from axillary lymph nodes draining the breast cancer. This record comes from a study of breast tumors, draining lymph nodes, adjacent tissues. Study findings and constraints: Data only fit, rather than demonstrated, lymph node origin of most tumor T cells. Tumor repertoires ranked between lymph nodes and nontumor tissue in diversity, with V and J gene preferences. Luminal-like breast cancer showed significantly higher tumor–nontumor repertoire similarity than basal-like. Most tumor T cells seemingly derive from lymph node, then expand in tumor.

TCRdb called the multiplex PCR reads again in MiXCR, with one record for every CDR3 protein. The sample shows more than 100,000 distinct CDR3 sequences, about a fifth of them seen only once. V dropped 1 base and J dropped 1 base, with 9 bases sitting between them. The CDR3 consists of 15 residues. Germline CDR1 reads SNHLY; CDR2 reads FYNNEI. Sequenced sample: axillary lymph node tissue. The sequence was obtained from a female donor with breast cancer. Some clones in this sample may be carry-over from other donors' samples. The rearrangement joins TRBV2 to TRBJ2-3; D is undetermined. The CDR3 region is CASSEDWVGTDTQYF. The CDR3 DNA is TGTGCCAGCAGTGAAGACTGGGTCGGCACAGATACGCAGTATTTT.